Detailed here is one T cell receptor beta chain. This CDR3 spans 12 amino acids. V shed 8 bases, J shed 2 bases, and the junction held 3 bases outside the gene matches. Germline V gene sequence: CDR1 SGHDT, CDR2 YYEEEE. The sample originates from a study of neoadjuvant anti-PD-1 for oral cavity cancer. Generated by immunoSEQ multiplex PCR, the TCRdb table keeps only in-frame clones and is missing some. The sample contains under 85,000 clones, about 80% of which appear only once. This clonotype originated in a person between 40 and 85 years old with oral cavity squamous cell carcinoma. The chain recombines TRBV5-6 with TRBJ1-2; 7 bases fit TRBD1. The sample was PBMCs, taken before nivolumab (anti-PD-1) treatment. Here the CDR3 reads CASKTGNYGYTF. In nucleotides, the CDR3 is TGTGCCAGTAAGACAGGGAACTATGGCTACACCTTC.